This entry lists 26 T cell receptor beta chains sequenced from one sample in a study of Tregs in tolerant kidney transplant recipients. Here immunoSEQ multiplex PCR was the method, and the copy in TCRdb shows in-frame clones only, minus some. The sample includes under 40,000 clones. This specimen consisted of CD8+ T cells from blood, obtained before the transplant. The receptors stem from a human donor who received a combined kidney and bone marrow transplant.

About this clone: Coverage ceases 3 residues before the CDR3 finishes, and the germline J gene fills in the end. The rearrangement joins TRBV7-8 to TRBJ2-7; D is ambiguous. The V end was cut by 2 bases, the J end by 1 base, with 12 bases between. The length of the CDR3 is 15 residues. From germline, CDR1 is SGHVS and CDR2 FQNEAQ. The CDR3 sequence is CASSLSPLQSYEQYF. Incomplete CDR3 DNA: TGTGCCAGCAGCTTATCGCCACTGCAATCCTACGAG. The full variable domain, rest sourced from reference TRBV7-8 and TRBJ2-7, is GAGVSQSPRYKVAKRGQDVALRCDPISGHVSLFWYQQALGQGPEFLTYFQNEAQLDKSGLPSDRFFAERPEGSVSTLKIQRTQQEDSAVYLCASSLSPLQSYEQYFGPGTRLTVT.

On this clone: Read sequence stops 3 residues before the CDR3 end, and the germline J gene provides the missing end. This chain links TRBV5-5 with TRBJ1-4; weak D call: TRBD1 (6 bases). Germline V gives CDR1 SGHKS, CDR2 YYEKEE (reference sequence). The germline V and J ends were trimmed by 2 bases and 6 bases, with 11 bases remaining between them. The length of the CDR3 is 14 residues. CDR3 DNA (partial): TGTGCCAGCAGCTTAACAGGGTTGGATGAAAAA. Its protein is CASSLTGLDEK. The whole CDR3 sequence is CASSLTGLDEKLFF.

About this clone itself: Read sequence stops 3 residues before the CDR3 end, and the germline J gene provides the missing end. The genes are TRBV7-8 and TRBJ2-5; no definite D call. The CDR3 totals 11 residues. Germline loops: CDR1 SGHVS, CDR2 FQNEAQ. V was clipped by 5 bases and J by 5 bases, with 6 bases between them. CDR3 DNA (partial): TGTGCCAGCAGCCCTACGGAGACC. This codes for CASSPTET. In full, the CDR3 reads CASSPTETQYF.

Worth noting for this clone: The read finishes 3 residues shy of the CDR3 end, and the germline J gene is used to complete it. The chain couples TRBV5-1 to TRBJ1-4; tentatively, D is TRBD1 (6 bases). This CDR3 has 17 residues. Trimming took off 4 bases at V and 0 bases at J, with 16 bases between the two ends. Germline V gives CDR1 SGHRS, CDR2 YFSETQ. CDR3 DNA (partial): TGCGCCAGCAGCCCGACAGGCTTCGGAGCAACTAATGAAAAA. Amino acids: CASSPTGFGATNEK. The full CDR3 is CASSPTGFGATNEKLFF.

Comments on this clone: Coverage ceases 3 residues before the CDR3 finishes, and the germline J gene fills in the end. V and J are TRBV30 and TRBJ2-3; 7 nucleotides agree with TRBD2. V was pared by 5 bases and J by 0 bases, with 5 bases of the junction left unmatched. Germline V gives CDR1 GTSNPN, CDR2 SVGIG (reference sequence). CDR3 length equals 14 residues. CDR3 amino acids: CAWGLGPSTDTQYF. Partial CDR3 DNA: TGTGCCTGGGGACTAGGCCCTAGCACAGATACG.

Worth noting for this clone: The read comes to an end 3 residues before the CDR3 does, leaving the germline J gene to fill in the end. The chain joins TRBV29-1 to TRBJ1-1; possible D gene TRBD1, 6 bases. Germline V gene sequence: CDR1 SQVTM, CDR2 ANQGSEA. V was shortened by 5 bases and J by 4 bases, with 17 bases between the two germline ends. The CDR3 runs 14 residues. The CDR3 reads CSVRDNSLGTEAFF. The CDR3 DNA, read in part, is TGCAGCGTTCGGGACAACTCCTTGGGCACTGAA.

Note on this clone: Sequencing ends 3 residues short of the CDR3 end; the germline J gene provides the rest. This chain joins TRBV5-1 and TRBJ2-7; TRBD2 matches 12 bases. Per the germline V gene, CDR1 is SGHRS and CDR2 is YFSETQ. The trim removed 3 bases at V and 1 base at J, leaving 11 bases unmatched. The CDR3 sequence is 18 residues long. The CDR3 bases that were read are TGCGCCAGCAGCTCCGAACTAGCGGGAGGAACACTTTCCTACGAG. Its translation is CASSSELAGGTLSYE. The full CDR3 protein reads CASSSELAGGTLSYEQYF.

The CDR3 bases that were read are TGTGCCAGCTGGCACCAGAACACCGGGGAG. Its protein product is CASWHQNTGE. In full, the CDR3 reads CASWHQNTGELFF. The V call is TRBV7-9, the J call TRBJ2-2; D is undetermined. The CDR3 end falls 3 residues outside the read, so it is completed with the germline J gene. The CDR3 sequence is 13 residues long. CDR1 is SEHNR, CDR2 FQNEAQ, per germline (reference sequence). Trimming pared 8 bases from V and 1 base from J, leaving 8 bases between.

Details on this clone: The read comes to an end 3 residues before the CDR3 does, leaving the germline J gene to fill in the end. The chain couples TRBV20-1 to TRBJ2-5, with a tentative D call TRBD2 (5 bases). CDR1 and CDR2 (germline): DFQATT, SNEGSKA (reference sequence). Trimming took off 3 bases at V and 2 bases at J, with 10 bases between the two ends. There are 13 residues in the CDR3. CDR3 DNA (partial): TGCAGTGCTAGTTCCAGCGGTCAAGAGACC. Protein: CSASSSGQET. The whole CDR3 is CSASSSGQETQYF.

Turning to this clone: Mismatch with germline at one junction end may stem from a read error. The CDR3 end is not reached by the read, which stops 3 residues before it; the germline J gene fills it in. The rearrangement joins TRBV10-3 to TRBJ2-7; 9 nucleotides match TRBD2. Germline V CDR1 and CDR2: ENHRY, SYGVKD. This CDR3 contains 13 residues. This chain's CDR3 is CAISTSGFYEQYF. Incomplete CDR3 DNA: TGCGCCATCAGCACTAGCGGGTTCTACGAG.

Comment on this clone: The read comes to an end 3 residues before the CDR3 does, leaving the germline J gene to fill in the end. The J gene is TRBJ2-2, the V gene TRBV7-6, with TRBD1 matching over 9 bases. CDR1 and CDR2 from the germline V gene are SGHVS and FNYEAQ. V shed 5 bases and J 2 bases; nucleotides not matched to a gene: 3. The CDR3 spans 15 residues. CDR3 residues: CASSAGQGNTGELFF. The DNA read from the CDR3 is TGTGCCAGCAGCGCGGGACAGGGAAACACCGGGGAG.

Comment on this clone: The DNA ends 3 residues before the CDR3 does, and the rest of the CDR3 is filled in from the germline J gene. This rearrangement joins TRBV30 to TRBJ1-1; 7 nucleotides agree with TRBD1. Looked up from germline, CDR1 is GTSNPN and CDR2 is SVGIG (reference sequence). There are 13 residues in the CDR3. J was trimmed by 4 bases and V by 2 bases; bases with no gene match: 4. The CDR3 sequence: CAWSLTGTTEAFF. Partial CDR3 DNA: TGTGCCTGGAGTTTGACAGGGACCACTGAA.

The CDR3 protein is CASSAQRYYTF. The covered CDR3 bases are TGTGCCAGCAGTGCCCAAAGGTAC. The chain couples TRBV6-1 to TRBJ1-2, with D unclear. Read coverage stops 3 residues before the CDR3 terminus; the germline J gene supplies the remainder. Looked up from germline, CDR1 is MNHNS and CDR2 is SASEGT. The CDR3 consists of 11 residues.

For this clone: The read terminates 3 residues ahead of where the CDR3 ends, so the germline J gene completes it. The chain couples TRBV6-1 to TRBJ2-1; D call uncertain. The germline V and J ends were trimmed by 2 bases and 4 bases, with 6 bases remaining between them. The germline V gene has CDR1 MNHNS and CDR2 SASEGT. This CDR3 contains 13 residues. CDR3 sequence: CASSERQYNEQFF. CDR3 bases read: TGTGCCAGCAGTGAAAGGCAGTACAATGAG.

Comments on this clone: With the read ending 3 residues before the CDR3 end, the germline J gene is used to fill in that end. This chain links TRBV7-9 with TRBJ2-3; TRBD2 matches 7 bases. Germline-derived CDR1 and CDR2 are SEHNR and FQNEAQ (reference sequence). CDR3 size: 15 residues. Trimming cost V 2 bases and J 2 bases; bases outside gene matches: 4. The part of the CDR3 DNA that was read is TGTGCCAGCAGCTTATCTAGCGGACTCACAGATACG. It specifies CASSLSSGLTDT. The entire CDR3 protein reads CASSLSSGLTDTQYF.

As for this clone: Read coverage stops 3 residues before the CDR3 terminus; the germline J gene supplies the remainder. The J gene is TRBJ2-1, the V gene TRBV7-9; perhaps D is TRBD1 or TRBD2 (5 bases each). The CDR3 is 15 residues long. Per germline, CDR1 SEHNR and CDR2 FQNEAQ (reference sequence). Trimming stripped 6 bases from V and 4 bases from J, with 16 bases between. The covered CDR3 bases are TGTGCCAGCAGTTCGCAGGGAGCCCTTTACAATGAG. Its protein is CASSSQGALYNE. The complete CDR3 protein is CASSSQGALYNEQFF.

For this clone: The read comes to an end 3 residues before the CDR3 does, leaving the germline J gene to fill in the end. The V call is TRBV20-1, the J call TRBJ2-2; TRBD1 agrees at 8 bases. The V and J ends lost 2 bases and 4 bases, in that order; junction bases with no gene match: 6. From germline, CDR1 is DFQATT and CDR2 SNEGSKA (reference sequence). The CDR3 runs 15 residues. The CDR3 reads CSARIQGALTGELFF. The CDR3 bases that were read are TGCAGTGCTAGAATCCAGGGGGCTCTCACCGGGGAG.

Incomplete CDR3 DNA: TGCAGCAACAGGGGAGGGGGATCAGATACG. Translation: CSNRGGGSDT. The CDR3 as a whole reads CSNRGGGSDTQYF. The rearrangement links TRBV29-1 to TRBJ2-3; the D call may be TRBD1 or TRBD2 (7 bases each). The missing CDR3 end, 3 residues past where the read stops, is filled in from the germline J gene. From germline, CDR1 is SQVTM and CDR2 ANQGSEA. The length of the CDR3 is 13 residues. V gave up 8 bases and J gave up 4 bases, with 16 bases separating them.

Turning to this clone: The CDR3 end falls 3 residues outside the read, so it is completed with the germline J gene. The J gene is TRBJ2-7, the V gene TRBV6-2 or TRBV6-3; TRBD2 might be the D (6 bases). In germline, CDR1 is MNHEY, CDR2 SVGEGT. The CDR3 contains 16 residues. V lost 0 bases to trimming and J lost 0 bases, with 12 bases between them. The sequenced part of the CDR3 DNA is TGTGCCAGCAGTTACTCGATGGGACTCCTCTCCTACGAG. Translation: CASSYSMGLLSYE. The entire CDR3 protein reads CASSYSMGLLSYEQYF.

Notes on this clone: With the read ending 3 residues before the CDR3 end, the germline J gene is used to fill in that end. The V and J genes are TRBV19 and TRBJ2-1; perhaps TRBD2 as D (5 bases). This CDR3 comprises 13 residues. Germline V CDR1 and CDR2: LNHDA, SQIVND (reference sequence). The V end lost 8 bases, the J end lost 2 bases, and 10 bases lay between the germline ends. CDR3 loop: CASASGTYNEQFF. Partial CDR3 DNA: TGTGCCAGTGCCAGCGGAACCTACAATGAG.

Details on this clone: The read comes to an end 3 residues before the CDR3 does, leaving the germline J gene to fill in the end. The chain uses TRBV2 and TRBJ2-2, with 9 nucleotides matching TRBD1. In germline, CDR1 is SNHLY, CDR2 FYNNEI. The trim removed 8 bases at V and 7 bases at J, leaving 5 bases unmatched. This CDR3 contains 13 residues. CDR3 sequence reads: CASWDRAGGELFF. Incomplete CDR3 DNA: TGTGCCAGCTGGGACAGGGCGGGCGGGGAG.

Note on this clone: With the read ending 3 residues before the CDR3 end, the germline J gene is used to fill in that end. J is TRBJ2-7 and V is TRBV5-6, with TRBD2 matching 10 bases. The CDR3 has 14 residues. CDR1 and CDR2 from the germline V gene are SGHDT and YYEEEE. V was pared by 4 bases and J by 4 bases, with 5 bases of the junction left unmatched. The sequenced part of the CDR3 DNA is TGTGCCAGCAGCCGGGGACTAGCGCTTTACGAG. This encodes CASSRGLALYE. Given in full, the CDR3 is CASSRGLALYEQYF.

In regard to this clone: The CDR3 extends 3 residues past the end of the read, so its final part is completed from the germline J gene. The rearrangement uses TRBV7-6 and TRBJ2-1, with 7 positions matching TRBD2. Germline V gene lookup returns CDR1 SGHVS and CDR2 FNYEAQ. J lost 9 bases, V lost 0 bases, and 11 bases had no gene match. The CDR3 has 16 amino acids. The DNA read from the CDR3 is TGTGCCAGCAGCTTAGCGGGGGGGGTACTAGTTGTTGAG. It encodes CASSLAGGVLVVE. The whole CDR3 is CASSLAGGVLVVEQFF.

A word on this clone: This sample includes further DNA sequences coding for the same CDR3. CDR3 bases read: TGCAGTGCTAGAGATTTTGGCGGCGCGAACACCGGGGAG. Protein sequence: CSARDFGGANTGE. The entire CDR3 is CSARDFGGANTGELFF. The chain links TRBV20-1 to TRBJ2-2, with D unresolved. The read gets to within 3 residues of the CDR3 end, and the germline J gene fills in the rest. Germline values: CDR1 DFQATT, CDR2 SNEGSKA (reference sequence). Trimming left V 0 bases short and J 0 bases short, with 11 bases between. The length of the CDR3 is 16 residues.

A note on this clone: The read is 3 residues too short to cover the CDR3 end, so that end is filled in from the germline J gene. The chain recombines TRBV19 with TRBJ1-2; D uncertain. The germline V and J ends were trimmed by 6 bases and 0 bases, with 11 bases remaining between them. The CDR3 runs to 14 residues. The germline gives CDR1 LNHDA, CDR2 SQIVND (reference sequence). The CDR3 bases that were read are TGTGCCAGTAGAAACAGCTTTGCTAACTATGGC. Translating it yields CASRNSFANYG. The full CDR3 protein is CASRNSFANYGYTF.

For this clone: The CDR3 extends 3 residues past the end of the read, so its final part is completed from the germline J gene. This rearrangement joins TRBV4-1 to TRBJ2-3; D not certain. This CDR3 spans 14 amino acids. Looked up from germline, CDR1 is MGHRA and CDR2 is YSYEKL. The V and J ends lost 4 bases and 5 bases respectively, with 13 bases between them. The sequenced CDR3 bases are TGCGCCAGCAGCCCTCCTAGGTCCCTAGATACG. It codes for CASSPPRSLDT. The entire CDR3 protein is CASSPPRSLDTQYF.